This TCR beta chain is from a study of OX40 agonist ivuxolimab in advanced cancers. Study-wide results and caveats: The antigens recognized by the expanded peripheral T cells, that is their antigen specificity, were not determined.

Trimming took 5 bases from V and 3 from J; bases not matched to a gene: 1. This CDR3 region has 13 residues. Germline loops: CDR1 MNHNS, CDR2 SASEGT. Using immunoSEQ multiplex PCR, the repertoire was profiled, and TCRdb retains in-frame clones only, with some absent. Of 45,000 to 65,000 clones detected, almost 90% appear once; the ten largest clones hold roughly 7%. As for this clone: The antigen is undetermined.

This clonotype was obtained from an adult with an advanced solid tumor such as melanoma, head and neck, liver or kidney cancer. The starting material was CD4+ or CD8+ T cells sorted from blood, obtained in a trial of the OX40 agonist ivuxolimab. The rearrangement links TRBV6-1 to TRBJ2-7, with 10 bases fitting TRBD1. CDR3 region: CASSWTGGYEQYF. CDR3 DNA: TGTGCCAGCAGTTGGACAGGGGGCTACGAGCAGTACTTC.